Sequencing of this TCR beta chain was carried out in a study of technical replicates of blood from a few donors. Germline V gene sequence: CDR1 MDHEN, CDR2 SYDVKM. Unmatched junction bases numbered 4, after V lost 1 base and J lost 0 bases. This CDR3 contains 16 residues. Assay used: immunoSEQ multiplex PCR; TCRdb lists only in-frame clones, some missing. The table records approximately 100,000 clones, nearly 97% of them present only once. This clone was seen once. The chain employs TRBV28 and TRBJ2-7; TRBD2 matches at 9 bases. The clonotype comes from a human donor in good health. The sequencing sample was made of T cells isolated from PBMCs. The CDR3 is CASSLLGSGGSYEQYF. In nucleotides, the CDR3 is TGTGCCAGCAGTTTATTGGGTAGCGGGGGCTCCTACGAGCAGTACTTC.